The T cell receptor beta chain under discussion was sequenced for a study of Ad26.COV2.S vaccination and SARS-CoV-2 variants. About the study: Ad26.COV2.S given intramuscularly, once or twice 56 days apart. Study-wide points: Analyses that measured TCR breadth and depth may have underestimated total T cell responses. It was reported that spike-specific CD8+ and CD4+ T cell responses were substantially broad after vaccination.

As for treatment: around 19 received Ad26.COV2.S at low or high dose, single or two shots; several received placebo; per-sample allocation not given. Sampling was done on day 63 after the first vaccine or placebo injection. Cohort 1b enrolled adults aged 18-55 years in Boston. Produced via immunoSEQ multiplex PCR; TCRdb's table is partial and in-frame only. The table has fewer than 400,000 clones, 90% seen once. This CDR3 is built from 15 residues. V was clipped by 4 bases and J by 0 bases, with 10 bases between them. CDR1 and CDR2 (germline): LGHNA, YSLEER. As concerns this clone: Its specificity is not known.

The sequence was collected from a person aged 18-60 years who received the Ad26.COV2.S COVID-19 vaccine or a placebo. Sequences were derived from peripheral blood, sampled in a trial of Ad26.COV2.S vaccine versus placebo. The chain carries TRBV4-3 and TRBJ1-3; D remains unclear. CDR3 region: CASSRMTFSGNTIYF. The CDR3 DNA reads TGCGCCAGCAGCCGGATGACTTTCTCTGGAAACACCATATATTTT.